This TCR beta chain was identified during a study of a mutant IDH1 vaccine in newly diagnosed glioma (dated by TCRdb to the early 2020s). Turning to the overall study: Across visits V03 through V10, patients got a total of eight vaccinations, given in weeks 1, 3, 5, 7, 11, 15, 19 and 23. Six visits were used for peripheral blood collection: V03 (baseline), V05, V07, V10, V12 and V13. The 30 to 40 treated patients were 62.5% male and roughly 40% female, with a mean age of around 40 years. Vaccination began 4-6 weeks after radiotherapy alone, or alongside temozolomide cycles in the chemotherapy-containing groups. Before enrollment, patients had received standard therapy of radiotherapy alone, temozolomide alone, or radiochemotherapy with temozolomide; most received the combination. For exploratory analyses, longitudinal TCRB deep sequencing was carried out in about 25 treated patients wherever samples were available. Findings and caveats that apply to the study as a whole: Changes in the top peripheral T cell clonotypes picked up by TCRB sequencing did not appear to be linked to pseudoprogression. Immune responses induced by the vaccine were seen in approximately 93% of patients across multiple MHC alleles. PBMC samples for TCRB deep sequencing were selected based on availability. It was noted by the authors that analyses of patient blood samples could not be reproduced owing to sample limitations.

This clone was recorded once. Its recognized antigen is unknown. Qualities for individual bases were not recorded, and no much larger clone is one base off. The CDR3 runs 13 residues from the cysteine to the phenylalanine. Only the CDR3 region is kept as DNA, spanning 39 bases read in frame from base 1. Via the germline V gene, CDR1 is WSHSY and CDR2 SAAADI. The library was made by the immunoSEQ multiplex PCR assay. Rearranged TCR beta chain sequences were amplified using the hsTCRB Kit according to the manufacturer's protocol. TCRB libraries were sequenced on an Illumina MiSeq. From the authors' description of their analysis: The kit vendor's proprietary platform handled demultiplexing, trimming and gene mapping. TCRdb obtained this table from immuneACCESS and retained in-frame rearrangements with V and J assigned. These tables miss some clones; where compared with another copy, unresolved V genes account for less than half of the shortfall, and the remainder is unexplained. V and J calls and clone size are those listed in that table; D and trimming were worked out from the DNA. Across this sample there are over 45,000 clones, with roughly 80% seen only once. The top ten clonotypes cover 6.2% of the sample.

The sample's time point, from its label and the paper: week 23, last vaccination. Every vaccine dose consisted of 300 ug of a 20-mer mutant IDH1 peptide in Montanide, administered subcutaneously together with topical imiquimod. The donors had newly diagnosed IDH1-mutant astrocytomas of WHO grade 3 or 4 that showed loss of nuclear ATRX. The samples were drawn from NOA16, a multicentre, single-arm, open-label phase I trial in Germany that tested a mutant IDH1 peptide vaccine in humans for the first time. Genomic DNA for TCRB sequencing was extracted from EDTA blood using the DNeasy Blood and Tissue Kit.

This clonotype was obtained from a man aged 40-50 years with glioma. The chain uses TRBV10-2 and TRBJ1-5, with no confidently assigned D gene. The material sequenced was PBMCs, taken from a glioma patient whose treatment included an IDH1 peptide vaccine. The CDR3 in this case is CASGPRSNQPQHF. The base sequence is TGCGCTTCCGGTCCCCGGAGCAATCAGCCCCAGCATTTT.